The T cell receptor (beta chain) under discussion was sequenced for a study of shared clonotypes between healthy human individuals. The protocol was immunoSEQ multiplex PCR, while the TCRdb copy is restricted to in-frame clones and leaves out a portion. Of approximately 2.1 million clones in the sample, roughly 93% were seen once. Deletions cut 4 bases from V and 4 bases from J, with 13 bases between. CDR1 and CDR2 (germline): MNHNS, SASEGT. This CDR3 has 15 amino acids. Material: naive CD4+ T cells from PBMCs. Described subset: CD45RA+ positively selected. J is TRBJ2-2 and V is TRBV6-1; D remains unclear. The sequence derives from a man between 18 and 35 years old in good health. Some clones in this sample may be carry-over from other donors' samples. This chain's CDR3 is CASSAPVGGTGELFF. The DNA for the CDR3 is TGTGCCAGCAGTGCCCCTGTGGGCGGCACCGGGGAGCTGTTTTTT.